The 28 T cell receptor beta chains below come from one sample, sequenced in a study of T-cell memory formation after mild COVID-19. One entry per CDR3 protein results from TCRdb running MiXCR on the 5' RACE reads. The data hold about 280,000 distinct CDR3 sequences, with roughly 8% observed a single time. Input material: PBMCs or a T cell subset sorted from them (not recorded which). The receptors stem from a man aged 18 to 30 who had mild COVID-19 (a few samples of this study predate the infection). Cell type and time point are not known.

The gene calls are TRBV3-1 and TRBJ1-1; perhaps TRBD1 as D (5 bases). The V gene lost 3 bases and the J gene lost 3 bases, with 14 bases spanning the gap. The CDR3 loop spans 15 amino acids. From germline, CDR1 is LGHDT and CDR2 YNNKEL (reference sequence). The CDR3 protein is CASSHRDSGYTEAFF. As DNA, the CDR3 is TGTGCCAGCAGCCACCGGGACTCGGGATACACTGAAGCTTTCTTT.

This clonotype has just one count. A read error may account for a junction end that differs from germline. The CDR3 nucleotides read TGTGCTAGCAGCTCGAGCCTATCGGGGGCGCAGAATGAGCAGTTCTTC. Its translation is CASSSSLSGAQNEQFF. This chain uses TRBV7-7 with TRBJ2-1; D is tentatively TRBD1 or TRBD2 (6 bases each). This CDR3 has 16 amino acids. From germline, CDR1 is SSHAT and CDR2 FNYEAQ (reference sequence).

The rearrangement joins TRBV18 to TRBJ1-2, with 7 bases fitting TRBD1. From germline, CDR1 is KGHSH and CDR2 LQKENI. This CDR3 comprises 13 residues. With 3 bases clipped from V and 6 bases from J, the junction kept 4 bases outside the gene matches. DNA of the CDR3: TGTGCCAGCTCACCGGAAGGGGGCGATGGCTACACCTTC. This codes for CASSPEGGDGYTF.

CDR3 amino acids: CASRTSGTTYTQYF. CDR3 in DNA: TGTGCCAGCAGAACTTCCGGGACTACGTATACGCAGTATTTT. The chain uses TRBV7-9 and TRBJ2-3, with 7 positions matching TRBD2. Germline values: CDR1 SEHNR, CDR2 FQNEAQ (reference sequence). V was pared by 6 bases and J by 7 bases, with 10 bases of the junction left unmatched. This CDR3 contains 14 residues.

The V call is TRBV7-3, the J call TRBJ2-3; 12 bases are shared with TRBD2. J was trimmed by 0 bases and V by 5 bases; bases with no gene match: 9. The CDR3 runs 18 residues. Germline CDR1 reads SGHTA; CDR2 reads FQGTGA. The chain's CDR3 is CASSPGLAGYDSTDTQYF. CDR3 nucleotide sequence: TGTGCCAGCAGCCCGGGACTAGCGGGCTACGACAGCACAGATACGCAGTATTTT.

The V gene is TRBV7-9, the J gene TRBJ2-7; D not resolved. V lost 3 bases, J lost 3 bases, and 12 bases lay in between. The CDR3 runs 14 residues. Looked up from germline, CDR1 is SEHNR and CDR2 is FQNEAQ (reference sequence). The CDR3 protein is CASSFIGSGYEQYF. The CDR3, as DNA: TGTGCCAGCAGCTTTATAGGCTCGGGCTACGAGCAGTACTTC.

This clonotype was observed a few times. The genes are TRBV4-1 and TRBJ1-6, with D uncertain. V shed 7 bases and J shed 7 bases, with 11 bases lying between them. This CDR3 is built from 13 residues. Germline V lookup: CDR1 MGHRA, CDR2 YSYEKL. The CDR3 spells CASTEKGNSPLHF. The CDR3, as DNA: TGCGCCAGCACCGAAAAGGGAAATTCACCCCTCCACTTT.

Note on this clonotype: The junction departs from the called germline gene at one end, perhaps through a read error. The gene calls are TRBV9 and TRBJ2-3; D gene ambiguous. Germline CDR1 reads SGDLS; CDR2 reads YYNGEE. The CDR3 is made up of 15 amino acids. The CDR3 is CDSSPRALFPDTQYF. The CDR3, as DNA: TGTGACAGCAGCCCCCGGGCTCTTTTCCCAGATACGCAGTATTTT.

This clonotype was seen a handful of times. This sequence joins TRBV7-9 and TRBJ1-2; 9 nucleotides align to TRBD1. The J segment lost 10 bases and the V segment lost 11 bases, leaving 17 bases of the junction unmatched. Per the germline V gene, CDR1 is SEHNR and CDR2 is FQNEAQ (reference sequence). The CDR3 is made up of 14 amino acids. CDR3 sequence: CAGAMGQGNPIYTF. CDR3 nucleotides: TGTGCCGGCGCAATGGGACAGGGCAACCCTATCTACACCTTC.

The CDR3 sequence is CATSRLPGQSNEKLFF. The CDR3 nucleotides are TGTGCCACCAGCAGATTGCCGGGACAGTCTAATGAAAAACTGTTTTTT. The genes are TRBV15 and TRBJ1-4, with 7 positions matching TRBD1. Trimming cost V 2 bases and J 3 bases; bases outside gene matches: 6. Germline V gene lookup returns CDR1 LNHNV and CDR2 YYDKDF (reference sequence). CDR3 size: 16 residues.

This clonotype was observed a few times. The chain recombines TRBV6-1 with TRBJ1-5; D not resolved. V lost 6 bases to trimming and J lost 4 bases, with 10 bases between them. Germline CDR1 reads MNHNS; CDR2 reads SASEGT. CDR3 length equals 13 residues. The CDR3 coding sequence is TGTGCCAGCAGGGTTTGGGTAAATCAGCCCCAGCATTTT. This sequence encodes CASRVWVNQPQHF.

This clonotype was counted at least ten times. The gene calls are TRBV7-3 and TRBJ2-2, with a possible D match to TRBD2 (6 bases). CDR1 SGHTA and CDR2 FQGTGA come from the germline V gene. V was pared by 5 bases and J by 2 bases, with 9 bases between. The CDR3 consists of 14 residues. CDR3 residues: CASSPGGNTGELFF. The CDR3 region has the DNA TGTGCCAGCAGCCCCGGGGGAAACACCGGGGAGCTGTTTTTT.

The chain links TRBV7-3 to TRBJ2-7; 8 nucleotides align to TRBD2. The ends lost 5 bases at V and 4 bases at J; junction bases unmatched: 7. Germline V gives CDR1 SGHTA, CDR2 FQGTGA. This CDR3 comprises 14 residues. This chain's CDR3 is CASSTLAGQYEQYV. As DNA, the CDR3 is TGTGCCAGCAGCACCCTAGCGGGCCAATACGAGCAGTACGTC.

This clonotype was counted between two and nine times. The V and J genes are TRBV5-4 and TRBJ1-1; the D gene is possibly TRBD1 (5 bases). The V end lost 0 bases, the J end lost 12 bases, and 18 bases lay between the germline ends. The CDR3 loop spans 14 amino acids. The V gene's germline CDR1 is SGHNT and CDR2 YYREEE (reference sequence). The CDR3 DNA is TGTGCCAGCAGCTTGGGGAATTTTAGGACAACTTCTTTCTTT. Translating gives CASSLGNFRTTSFF.

This clonotype was recorded at least ten times. J is TRBJ2-5 and V is TRBV4-1; D ambiguous. CDR1 is MGHRA and CDR2 is YSYEKL in the germline V gene. The CDR3 is 13 amino acids. Trimming shortened V by 6 bases and J by 6 bases, and 14 bases separated the two germline ends. The CDR3 reads CASSPLDPKTQYF. DNA for the CDR3: TGCGCCAGCAGTCCCTTGGACCCGAAGACCCAGTACTTC.

The chain recombines TRBV7-8 with TRBJ2-3; the match to TRBD2 covers 9 bases. Germline loops: CDR1 SGHVS, CDR2 FQNEAQ. This CDR3 has 12 residues. The V gene end was trimmed by 5 bases and the J gene end by 10 bases; junction bases not matched to a gene: 4. CDR3 sequence (DNA): TGTGCCAGCAGCCCGGGACTAGCTCCGCAGTATTTT. Its translation is CASSPGLAPQYF. The entire variable domain, with the rest obtained from reference TRBV7-8 and TRBJ2-3, is as follows: GAGVSQSPRYKVAKRGQDVALRCDPISGHVSLFWYQQALGQGPEFLTYFQNEAQLDKSGLPSDRFFAERPEGSVSTLKIQRTQQEDSAVYLCASSPGLAPQYFGPGTRLTVL.

In its sample, this clonotype was seen many times. The chain is built from TRBV29-1 and TRBJ2-1, with D perhaps given as TRBD1 or TRBD2 (5 bases each). The CDR3 covers 13 residues. Germline CDR1 is SQVTM and CDR2 is ANQGSEA. V gave up 7 bases and J gave up 3 bases, with 13 bases separating them. The CDR3 nucleotides read TGCAGCGGCCGGGACGGATTCTACAATGAGCAGTTCTTC. The encoded protein is CSGRDGFYNEQFF.

This clonotype has a count of ten or more. The V and J genes are TRBV20-1 and TRBJ1-3, with D perhaps matching TRBD1 (6 bases). Trimming removed 5 bases at V and 0 bases at J, with 8 bases between. There are 13 residues in the CDR3. Germline V gene lookup returns CDR1 DFQATT and CDR2 SNEGSKA (reference sequence). CDR3 sequence (DNA): TGCAGTGCTGTCAGGGGCTCTGGAAACACCATATATTTT. The encoded protein is CSAVRGSGNTIYF.

There are a few counts of this clonotype. The chain employs TRBV11-2 and TRBJ1-2, with 7 bases lining up with TRBD1. The CDR3 spans 15 residues. V trimming: 2 bases; J trimming: 9 bases; junction bases outside the gene matches: 12. CDR1 and CDR2 (germline): SGHAT, FQNNGV. CDR3 in DNA: TGTGCCAGCAGCTTACTGACAGGGTTTAATAAGAGCTACACCTTC. As protein: CASSLLTGFNKSYTF.

V is TRBV30 and J is TRBJ1-3; no clear D gene. This CDR3 spans 13 amino acids. V gave up 3 bases and J gave up 4 bases, with 10 bases separating them. Germline lookup yields CDR1 GTSNPN and CDR2 SVGIG (reference sequence). CDR3: CAWSLRAGNTIYF. As DNA, the CDR3 is TGTGCCTGGAGCTTGCGGGCAGGAAACACCATATATTTT.

This chain connects TRBV12-3 or TRBV12-4 to TRBJ1-2, with 9 bases fitting TRBD1. With 3 bases clipped from V and 6 bases from J, the junction kept 8 bases outside the gene matches. This CDR3 comprises 15 residues. CDR3 sequence reads: CASSFTIRDRDGYTF. As DNA, the CDR3 is TGTGCCAGCAGTTTCACAATCCGGGACAGGGATGGCTACACCTTC.

The chain links TRBV7-8 to TRBJ1-4, with no clear D. Trimming pared 5 bases from V and 6 bases from J, leaving 13 bases between. Germline V lookup: CDR1 SGHVS, CDR2 FQNEAQ. The CDR3 is 14 amino acids. CDR3 DNA sequence: TGTGCCAGCAGCCCCCTCACGAGGGATGAAAAACTGTTTTTT. Its translation: CASSPLTRDEKLFF. The entire variable domain, with the rest obtained from reference TRBV7-8 and TRBJ1-4, is as follows: GAGVSQSPRYKVAKRGQDVALRCDPISGHVSLFWYQQALGQGPEFLTYFQNEAQLDKSGLPSDRFFAERPEGSVSTLKIQRTQQEDSAVYLCASSPLTRDEKLFFGSGTQLSVL.

The table lists this clonotype with a few counts. The CDR3 spells CASSSHLPDGATDTQYF. In nucleotides, the CDR3 is TGTGCCAGCAGCTCCCACCTCCCGGACGGAGCCACAGATACGCAGTATTTT. This chain connects TRBV7-2 to TRBJ2-3, with D unresolved. The V end was cut by 4 bases, the J end by 2 bases, with 19 bases between. The CDR3 runs 17 residues. Germline V lookup: CDR1 SGHTA, CDR2 FQGNSA.

This clonotype was detected a few times. The rearrangement links TRBV12-3 or TRBV12-4 to TRBJ1-2; TRBD1 matches at 10 bases. J gave up 8 bases and V 5 bases, and 5 bases lay outside the gene matches. This CDR3 has 13 residues. The CDR3 region has the DNA TGTGCCAGCAGTCGGGGGACAGGGGTAGGCTACACCTTC. Translated: CASSRGTGVGYTF.

The J gene is TRBJ2-7, the V gene TRBV15; D may be TRBD1 or TRBD2 (5 bases each). Germline CDR1 reads LNHNV; CDR2 reads YYDKDF (reference sequence). The CDR3 has 19 residues. V lost 5 bases and J lost 2, with 28 bases in between. The CDR3 nucleotides read TGTGCCACCAGCCCAAAGCCCGGGACGGTGGTAGGGTTGCCCTACGAGCAGTACTTC. Amino acids: CATSPKPGTVVGLPYEQYF.

This clonotype was seen only once. This chain joins TRBV7-2 and TRBJ2-3; 8 nucleotides line up with TRBD2. V trimming: 7 bases; J trimming: 0 bases; junction bases outside the gene matches: 6. Looked up from germline, CDR1 is SGHTA and CDR2 is FQGNSA. The CDR3 totals 15 residues. This chain's CDR3 is CASIRGGASTDTQYF. The CDR3 DNA reads as TGTGCCAGCATCCGGGGGGGGGCTAGCACAGATACGCAGTATTTT.

In its sample, this clonotype was seen a few times. The chain links TRBV30 to TRBJ2-3; 8 bases are a match to TRBD1. The CDR3 covers 15 residues. Germline V gene sequence: CDR1 GTSNPN, CDR2 SVGIG (reference sequence). After removal of 1 base from V and 5 bases from J, the junction contained 8 bases not matched to a gene. The CDR3 is CAWSASGGARDTQYF. The CDR3 region has the DNA TGTGCCTGGAGTGCGTCAGGGGGCGCGAGAGATACGCAGTATTTT. The full variable domain, completed using reference TRBV30 and TRBJ2-3, is SQTIHQWPATLVQPVGSPLSLECTVEGTSNPNLYWYRQAAGRGLQLLFYSVGIGQISSEVPQNLSASRPQDRQFILSSKKLLLSDSGFYLCAWSASGGARDTQYFGPGTRLTVL.

This clonotype was counted only a few times. The CDR3 DNA reads as TGTGCCAGCAGTTACGCCCGGGCCCTTTCCTACGAGCAGTACTTC. This sequence encodes CASSYARALSYEQYF. The V call is TRBV6-6, the J call TRBJ2-7; unclear D gene. Germline CDR1 and CDR2: MNHNY and SVGAGI (reference sequence). V shed 2 bases and J shed 1 base, with 12 bases lying between them. The CDR3 runs to 15 residues.